Below, 17 T cell receptor beta chains from the same sample are listed, as sequenced in a study of beta chain features in type 1 diabetes. Their recognized antigens are unknown. Study conclusions and caveats: Within each of all four CD4+ subsets, Type 1 diabetes patients had TCRB CDR3s that were moderately but significantly shorter.

Expressed TCRB transcripts got sequenced, as all isolated RNA was reverse transcribed. Assay used: immunoSEQ multiplex PCR; TCRdb lists only in-frame clones, some missing. The sample has roughly 150,000 clones; around 9.7% are singletons. The specimen was central memory CD4+ T cells from blood. These receptors were obtained from a woman in her 30s with type 1 diabetes.

This clone was picked up a small number of times. CDR3 protein: CASSPKQRISYNEQFF. CDR3 DNA: TGTGCCAGCAGCCCTAAACAGCGGATCTCCTACAATGAGCAGTTCTTC. The chain employs TRBV7-9 and TRBJ2-1, with D possibly matching TRBD2 (5 bases). CDR1 is SEHNR and CDR2 is FQNEAQ in the germline V gene (reference sequence). The length of the CDR3 is 16 residues. Trimming stripped 5 bases from V and 0 bases from J, with 14 bases between.

The chain employs TRBV30 and TRBJ2-1; D is unresolved. The CDR3 is 13 amino acids. Trimming removed 4 bases at V and 4 bases at J, with 11 bases between. Germline V lookup: CDR1 GTSNPN, CDR2 SVGIG (reference sequence). Written as DNA, the CDR3 is TGTGCCTGGAACCCCAACAGTTACAATGAGCAGTTCTTC. This sequence encodes CAWNPNSYNEQFF.

Only a few counts were recorded for this clone. The V gene is TRBV5-1, the J gene TRBJ2-7; perhaps TRBD1 as D (6 bases). CDR1 and CDR2 from the germline V gene are SGHRS and YFSETQ. Trimming pared 1 base from V and 0 bases from J, leaving 14 bases between. The CDR3 extends over 16 amino acids. This chain's CDR3 is CASSLTDRSDSYEQYF. The DNA for the CDR3 is TGCGCCAGCAGCTTGACGGACAGAAGCGACTCCTACGAGCAGTACTTC.

This chain links TRBV5-1 with TRBJ2-1; 9 nucleotides agree with TRBD2. CDR1 is SGHRS and CDR2 is YFSETQ in the germline V gene. With 1 base clipped from V and 10 bases from J, the junction kept 9 bases outside the gene matches. The CDR3 is made up of 15 amino acids. CDR3 sequence (DNA): TGCGCCAGCAGCTTGAAGGCTAGCGGGGACGGGGAGCAGTTCTTC. This codes for CASSLKASGDGEQFF.

This clone was seen only a few times. This chain connects TRBV9 to TRBJ2-7; possible D gene TRBD1, 6 bases. V was pared by 4 bases and J by 2 bases, with 13 bases between. This CDR3 has 14 residues. The V gene's germline CDR1 is SGDLS and CDR2 YYNGEE. The CDR3 loop is CASSTGTTTYEQYF. In DNA form, the CDR3 reads TGTGCCAGCAGCACCGGGACAACCACCTACGAGCAGTACTTC.

Only a few counts were recorded for this clone. J is TRBJ1-1 and V is TRBV7-3; 9 nucleotides match TRBD1. V gave up 2 bases and J gave up 6 bases; unmatched junction bases: 1. The CDR3 loop spans 13 amino acids. Germline loops: CDR1 SGHTA, CDR2 FQGTGA. Here the CDR3 reads CASSLGDRAEAFF. The DNA for the CDR3 is TGTGCCAGCAGCTTAGGGGACAGGGCTGAAGCTTTCTTT.

This clone was counted a few times. V gene TRBV7-3 combines with J gene TRBJ2-3, with TRBD2 matching over 9 bases. V dropped 2 bases and J dropped 4; count of bases not matched to a gene: 7. This CDR3 has 16 residues. From germline, CDR1 is SGHTA and CDR2 FQGTGA. CDR3 region: CASSLFPSGTADTQYF. CDR3 DNA: TGTGCCAGCAGCTTATTCCCTAGCGGGACTGCAGATACGCAGTATTTT.

This clone was counted between two and nine times. This chain links TRBV28 with TRBJ1-4; 9 bases match TRBD1. The CDR3 has 15 residues. Unmatched junction bases numbered 7, after V lost 6 bases and J lost 5 bases. The germline CDR1 and CDR2 sequences are MDHEN and SYDVKM. CDR3 DNA: TGTGCCAGCAGCCCAGGGACAGGGAAAAATGAAAAACTGTTTTTT. Its translation: CASSPGTGKNEKLFF.

This clone has just a few counts. The rearrangement joins TRBV27 to TRBJ2-1, with 11 bases that match TRBD2. This CDR3 is 15 amino acids long. Trimming at V came to 3 bases and at J to 7 bases, leaving 5 bases not matched to a gene. Germline-derived CDR1 and CDR2 are MNHEY and SMNVEV (reference sequence). CDR3 sequence reads: CASSFSGRGGNEQFF. CDR3 DNA sequence: TGTGCCAGCAGTTTTAGCGGGAGGGGCGGGAATGAGCAGTTCTTC.

There are a few counts of this clone. CDR3 nucleotides: TGCAGCGTTGGAGCGGACGGAGCCTACGAGCAGTACTTC. This encodes CSVGADGAYEQYF. The V and J genes are TRBV29-1 and TRBJ2-7, with D possibly matching TRBD2 (5 bases). The V and J ends lost 4 bases and 2 bases respectively, with 12 bases between them. Germline V CDR1 and CDR2: SQVTM, ANQGSEA. The CDR3 consists of 13 residues.

V gene TRBV18 combines with J gene TRBJ2-7; 7 nucleotides match TRBD2. The CDR3 has 15 residues. The J segment lost 5 bases and the V segment lost 1 base, leaving 8 bases of the junction unmatched. Germline CDR1 and CDR2: KGHSH and LQKENI. The CDR3 region is CASSPLGLAVDEQYF. The CDR3 bases are TGTGCCAGCTCACCACTGGGTCTAGCGGTTGACGAGCAGTACTTC.

This clone was recorded a few times. The chain carries TRBV2 and TRBJ2-7, with D possibly TRBD2 on 6 matching bases. V lost 0 bases, J lost 0 bases, and 15 bases lay in between. The CDR3 is 17 amino acids. In germline, CDR1 is SNHLY, CDR2 FYNNEI. The chain's CDR3 is CASSEASEAGDSYEQYF. The CDR3 DNA follows: TGTGCCAGCAGTGAAGCCTCTGAAGCGGGTGACTCCTACGAGCAGTACTTC.

This clone occurred a few times. The chain links TRBV7-2 to TRBJ2-4; no firm D call. The CDR3 contains 12 residues. Germline V gives CDR1 SGHTA, CDR2 FQGNSA. V was shortened by 1 base and J by 15 bases, with 13 bases between the two germline ends. CDR3 sequence (DNA): TGTGCCAGCAGCTTAGGTGAGAGCTCCCTGTACTTC. Translating it yields CASSLGESSLYF. Variable domain in full (rest from reference TRBV7-2 and TRBJ2-4): GAGVSQSPSNKVTEKGKDVELRCDPISGHTALYWYRQSLGQGLEFLIYFQGNSAPDKSGLPSDRFSAERTGGSVSTLTIQRTQQEDSAVYLCASSLGESSLYFGAGTRLSVL.

This clone was found a few times. The V call is TRBV18, the J call TRBJ2-7; D might be TRBD2 (7 bases). V lost 3 bases and J lost 4, with 19 bases in between. Germline values: CDR1 KGHSH, CDR2 LQKENI. The CDR3 covers 16 residues. CDR3 loop: CASSPPGGAGHYEQYF. The CDR3 nucleotides are TGTGCCAGCTCACCCCCGGGGGGAGCGGGACATTACGAGCAGTACTTC.

This chain connects TRBV30 to TRBJ2-7; 7 nucleotides match TRBD1. The CDR3 spans 14 residues. The junction had 10 bases not matched to a gene; V was cut back by 5 bases and J by 3 bases. Germline lookup yields CDR1 GTSNPN and CDR2 SVGIG (reference sequence). CDR3 DNA sequence: TGTGCCTGGGCCGGGACAGCCCAAATCTACGAGCAGTACTTC. It encodes CAWAGTAQIYEQYF.

This clone was picked up many times. The chain carries TRBV25-1 and TRBJ2-1; weak D call: TRBD1 (5 bases). The CDR3 length is 14 residues. V was clipped by 1 base and J by 3 bases, with 7 bases between them. The germline CDR1 and CDR2 sequences are MGHDK and SYGVNS. Here the CDR3 DNA reads TGTGCCAGCAGTGAATTCACAGGCTACAATGAGCAGTTCTTC. Its protein is CASSEFTGYNEQFF.

This chain connects TRBV5-1 to TRBJ1-2; 7 bases align to TRBD1. The V gene end was trimmed by 3 bases and the J gene end by 8 bases; junction bases not matched to a gene: 10. Germline loops: CDR1 SGHRS, CDR2 YFSETQ. This CDR3 has 14 amino acids. The CDR3 here is CASSYLEGAQGYTF. The DNA for the CDR3 is TGCGCCAGCAGCTACCTGGAGGGGGCGCAGGGCTACACCTTC.